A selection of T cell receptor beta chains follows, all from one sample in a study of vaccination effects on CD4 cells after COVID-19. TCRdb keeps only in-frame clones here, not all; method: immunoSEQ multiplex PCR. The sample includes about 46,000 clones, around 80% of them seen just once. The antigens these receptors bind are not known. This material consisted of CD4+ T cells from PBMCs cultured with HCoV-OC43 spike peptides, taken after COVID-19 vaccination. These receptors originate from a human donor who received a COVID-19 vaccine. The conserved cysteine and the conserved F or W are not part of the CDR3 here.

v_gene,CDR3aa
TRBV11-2,ASSLGEASQIGRRGYT
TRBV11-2,ASSLLPTSLGGYEQY
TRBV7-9,ASSLGEGSGNTIY
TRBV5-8,ASATTSTDTQY
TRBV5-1,ASSRSGDEQY
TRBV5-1,ASRPRGREQF
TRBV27,ASSSRGGNSPLH
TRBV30,AYQGANSNQPQH
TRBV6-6,ASNNGRTGELF
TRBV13,ASSGWGQGVGYT
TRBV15,ATSRVPGVNTEAF
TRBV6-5,ASSSPGLQPQH
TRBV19,ATTSGSIVDTQY
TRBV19,ASKQGATPLNTGELF
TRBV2,ASRPHGLDTQY
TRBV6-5,ASGRQASNEKLF